This T cell receptor beta chain emerged from a study of control samples from healthy donors and cancer patients. CDR3 length: 15 residues. V shed 9 bases and J shed 6 bases, with 21 bases lying between them. CDR1 is KGHDR and CDR2 is SFDVKD in the germline V gene. TCRdb's copy holds only in-frame clones and misses some; the assay was immunoSEQ multiplex PCR. The sample has about 98,000 clones, roughly 82% seen once. Material: blood. The sequence was collected from a man aged 60 to 69 in good health. This chain uses TRBV24-1 with TRBJ2-3; D may correspond to TRBD1 or TRBD2 (6 bases each). The CDR3 here is CATASTGGTHDTQYF. In nucleotides, the CDR3 is TGTGCCACCGCATCCACAGGAGGGACACATGATACGCAGTATTTT.